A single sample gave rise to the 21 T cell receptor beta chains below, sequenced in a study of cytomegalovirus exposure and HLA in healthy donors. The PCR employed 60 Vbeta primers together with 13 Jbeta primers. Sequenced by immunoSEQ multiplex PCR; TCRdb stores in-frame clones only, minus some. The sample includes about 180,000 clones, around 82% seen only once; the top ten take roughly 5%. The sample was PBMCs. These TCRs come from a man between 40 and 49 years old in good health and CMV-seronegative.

The CDR3 DNA sequence: TGTGCCAGCTCACCACCGGGGACACAAGGAGATGAGCAGTTCTTC. Translation gives CASSPPGTQGDEQFF. The chain employs TRBV18 and TRBJ2-1; maybe TRBD1 (6 bases). The CDR3 is 15 residues long. Germline CDR1 KGHSH, CDR2 LQKENI. V lost 0 bases and J lost 8, with 14 bases in between.

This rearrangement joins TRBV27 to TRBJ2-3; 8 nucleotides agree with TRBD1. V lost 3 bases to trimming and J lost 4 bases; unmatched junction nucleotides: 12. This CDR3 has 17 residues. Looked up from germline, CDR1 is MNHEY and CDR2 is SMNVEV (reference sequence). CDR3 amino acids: CASSFPRDRRYSDTQYF. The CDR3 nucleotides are TGTGCCAGCAGTTTCCCCCGGGACAGGCGGTATTCAGATACGCAGTATTTT.

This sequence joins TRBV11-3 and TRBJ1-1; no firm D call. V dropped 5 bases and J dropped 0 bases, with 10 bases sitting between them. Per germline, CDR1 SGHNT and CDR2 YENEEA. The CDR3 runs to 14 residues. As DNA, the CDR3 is TGTGCCAGCAGCCAGGACGGGATGAACACTGAAGCTTTCTTT. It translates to CASSQDGMNTEAFF.

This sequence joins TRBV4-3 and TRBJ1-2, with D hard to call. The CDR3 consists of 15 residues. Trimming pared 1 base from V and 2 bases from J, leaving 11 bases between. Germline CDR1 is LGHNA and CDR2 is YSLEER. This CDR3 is CASSQGQASNYGYTF. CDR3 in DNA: TGCGCCAGCAGCCAAGGGCAGGCTTCGAACTATGGCTACACCTTC.

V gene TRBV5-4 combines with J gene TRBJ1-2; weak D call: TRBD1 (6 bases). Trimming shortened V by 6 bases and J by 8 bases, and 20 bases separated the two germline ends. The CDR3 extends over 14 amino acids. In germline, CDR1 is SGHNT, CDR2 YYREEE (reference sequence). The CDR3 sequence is CASTIYLGARGYTF. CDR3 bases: TGTGCCAGCACCATATATCTGGGGGCGAGAGGCTACACCTTC.

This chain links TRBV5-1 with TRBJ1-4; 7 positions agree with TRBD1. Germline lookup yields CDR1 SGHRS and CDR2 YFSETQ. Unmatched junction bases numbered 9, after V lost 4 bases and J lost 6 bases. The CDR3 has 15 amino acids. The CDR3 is CASSMRDSYDEKLFF. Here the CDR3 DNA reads TGCGCCAGCAGCATGAGGGACAGCTACGATGAAAAACTGTTTTTT.

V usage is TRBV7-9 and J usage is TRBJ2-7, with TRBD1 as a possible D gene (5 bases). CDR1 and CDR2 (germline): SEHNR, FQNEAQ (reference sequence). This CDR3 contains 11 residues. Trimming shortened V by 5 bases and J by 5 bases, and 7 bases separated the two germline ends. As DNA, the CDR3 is TGTGCCAGCAGCAAAGGGGACGAGCAGTACTTC. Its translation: CASSKGDEQYF.

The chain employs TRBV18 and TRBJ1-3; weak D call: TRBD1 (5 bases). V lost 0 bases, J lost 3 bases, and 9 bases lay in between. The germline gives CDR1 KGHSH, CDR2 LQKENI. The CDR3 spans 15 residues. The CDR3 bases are TGTGCCAGCTCACCACCGAGGACAAATGGAAACACCATATATTTT. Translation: CASSPPRTNGNTIYF.

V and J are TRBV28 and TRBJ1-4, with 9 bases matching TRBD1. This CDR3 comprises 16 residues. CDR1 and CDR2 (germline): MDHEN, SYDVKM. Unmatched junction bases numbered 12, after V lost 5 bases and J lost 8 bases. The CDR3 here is CASSGIQGAGLEKLFF. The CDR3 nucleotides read TGTGCCAGCAGTGGTATACAGGGGGCAGGTCTGGAAAAACTGTTTTTT.

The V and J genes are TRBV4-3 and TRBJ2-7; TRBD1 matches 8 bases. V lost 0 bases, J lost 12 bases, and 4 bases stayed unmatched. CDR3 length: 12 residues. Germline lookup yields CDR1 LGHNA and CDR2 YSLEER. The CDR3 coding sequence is TGCGCCAGCAGCCAAGAAGGACAGGGAATGTACTTC. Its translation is CASSQEGQGMYF.

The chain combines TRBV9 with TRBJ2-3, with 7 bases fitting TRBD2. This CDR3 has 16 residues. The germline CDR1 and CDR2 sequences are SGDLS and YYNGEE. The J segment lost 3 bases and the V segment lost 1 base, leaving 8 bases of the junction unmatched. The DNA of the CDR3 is TGTGCCAGCAGCGTACCTTTCTGCGGGAGAACAGATACGCAGTATTTT. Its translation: CASSVPFCGRTDTQYF. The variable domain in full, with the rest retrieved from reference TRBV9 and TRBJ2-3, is DSGVTQTPKHLITATGQRVTLRCSPRSGDLSVYWYQQSLDQGLQFLIQYYNGEERAKGNILERFSAQQFPDLHSELNLSSLELGDSALYFCASSVPFCGRTDTQYFGPGTRLTVL.

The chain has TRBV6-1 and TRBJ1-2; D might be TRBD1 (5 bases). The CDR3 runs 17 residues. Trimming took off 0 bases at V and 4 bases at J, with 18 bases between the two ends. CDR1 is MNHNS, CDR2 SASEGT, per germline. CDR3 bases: TGTGCCAGCAGTGAAGCTCTAGGGGCCGATAGGAGCTATGGCTACACCTTC. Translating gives CASSEALGADRSYGYTF.

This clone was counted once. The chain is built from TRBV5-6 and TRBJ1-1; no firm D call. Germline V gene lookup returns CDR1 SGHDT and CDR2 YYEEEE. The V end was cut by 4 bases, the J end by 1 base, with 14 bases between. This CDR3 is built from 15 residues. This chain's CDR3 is CASSGRSTQNTEAFF. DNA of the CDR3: TGTGCCAGCAGCGGTAGATCAACCCAGAACACTGAAGCTTTCTTT.

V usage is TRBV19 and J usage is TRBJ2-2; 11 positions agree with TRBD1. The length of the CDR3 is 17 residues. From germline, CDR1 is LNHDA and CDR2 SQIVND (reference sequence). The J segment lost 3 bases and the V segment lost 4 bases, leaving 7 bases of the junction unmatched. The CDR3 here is CASSTRTGGADTGELFF. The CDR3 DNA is TGTGCCAGTAGTACCAGGACAGGGGGCGCGGACACCGGGGAGCTGTTTTTT.

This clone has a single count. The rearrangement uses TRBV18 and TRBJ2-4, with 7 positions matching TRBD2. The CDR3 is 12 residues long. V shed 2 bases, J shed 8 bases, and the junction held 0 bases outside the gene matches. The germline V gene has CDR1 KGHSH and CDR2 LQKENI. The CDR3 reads CASSPGGDIQYF. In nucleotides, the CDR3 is TGTGCCAGCTCACCAGGGGGGGACATTCAGTACTTC.

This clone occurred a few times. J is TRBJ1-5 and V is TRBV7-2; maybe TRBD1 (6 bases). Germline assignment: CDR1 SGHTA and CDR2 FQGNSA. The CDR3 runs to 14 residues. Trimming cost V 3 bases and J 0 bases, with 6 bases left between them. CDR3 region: CASSLDSSNQPQHF. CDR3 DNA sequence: TGTGCCAGCAGCTTGGACAGTAGCAATCAGCCCCAGCATTTT.

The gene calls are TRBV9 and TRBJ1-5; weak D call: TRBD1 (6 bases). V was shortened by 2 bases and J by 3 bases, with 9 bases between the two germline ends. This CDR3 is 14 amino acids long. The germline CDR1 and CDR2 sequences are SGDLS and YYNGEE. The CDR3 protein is CASSVGTLNQPQHF. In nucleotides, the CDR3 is TGTGCCAGCAGCGTTGGGACACTCAATCAGCCCCAGCATTTT.

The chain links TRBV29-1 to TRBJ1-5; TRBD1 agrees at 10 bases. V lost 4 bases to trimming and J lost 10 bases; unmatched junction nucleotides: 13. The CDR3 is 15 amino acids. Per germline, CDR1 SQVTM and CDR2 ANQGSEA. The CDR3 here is CSVGSRDRGFRPQHF. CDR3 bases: TGCAGCGTTGGATCCCGGGACAGGGGCTTTCGACCCCAGCATTTT.

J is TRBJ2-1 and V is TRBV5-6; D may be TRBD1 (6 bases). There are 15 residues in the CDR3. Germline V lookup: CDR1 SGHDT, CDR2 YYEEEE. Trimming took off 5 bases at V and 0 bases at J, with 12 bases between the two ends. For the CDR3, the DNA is TGTGCCAGCAGTCCGGACAGAAGCTCCTACAATGAGCAGTTCTTC. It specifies CASSPDRSSYNEQFF.

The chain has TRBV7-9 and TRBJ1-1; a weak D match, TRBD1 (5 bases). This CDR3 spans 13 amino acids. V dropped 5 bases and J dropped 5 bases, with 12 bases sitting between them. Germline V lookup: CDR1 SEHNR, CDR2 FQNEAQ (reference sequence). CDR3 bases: TGTGCCAGCAGCCTGCCAGGGTGGACTGAAGCTTTCTTT. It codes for CASSLPGWTEAFF.

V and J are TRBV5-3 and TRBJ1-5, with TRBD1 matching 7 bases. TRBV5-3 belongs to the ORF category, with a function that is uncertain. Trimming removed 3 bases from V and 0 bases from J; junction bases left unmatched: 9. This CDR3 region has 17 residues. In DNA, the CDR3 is TGTGCCAGAAGCTGGGGACAGATAAACTATAGCAATCAGCCCCAGCATTTT. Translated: CARSWGQINYSNQPQHF.